This T cell receptor (beta chain) is drawn from a study of shared clonotypes between healthy human individuals. Germline V gene data show CDR1 as SGHRS and CDR2 as YFSETQ. V dropped 0 bases and J dropped 6; count of bases not matched to a gene: 10. The CDR3 is made up of 16 amino acids. Replicate PCRs from sorted subsets contained 200 ng DNA, which is 30,000 to 35,000 T cell genomes. Profiled with immunoSEQ multiplex PCR; TCRdb holds only in-frame clones, not every one. The sample holds about 1.1 million clones, roughly 80% seen once. The study enrolled healthy HIV-negative adults without recent acute infections or vaccinations as donors. Caucasian adults residing in Nashville, Tennessee made up all the donors. CD4+ cells were split into CD45RA+ naive and CD45RA-negative memory subsets.

The TCR comes from a man younger than 35 in good health. Some clones in this sample may be carry-over from other donors' samples. Sequenced material: memory CD4+ T cells from PBMCs. Noted subset: CD45RA-negative fraction. The chain employs TRBV5-1 and TRBJ2-7; 9 nucleotides align to TRBD2. CDR3 sequence: CASSLALGAGGVEQYF. The CDR3 bases are TGCGCCAGCAGCTTGGCGCTTGGAGCGGGAGGAGTCGAGCAGTACTTC.